The clone carrying this T cell receptor (beta chain) was counted a few times. This sample is drawn from a study of human T cells and chemical hapten exposure. Indicated time point: pre-sensitization, week 0. Treatment of the sample: therapeutic diphenylcyclopropenone sensitization with weekly scalp DPC. TCRdb redid the calling of the RACE reads with MiXCR, one entry per CDR3 protein. This sample carries 300,000 to 400,000 distinct CDR3 sequences, about 5.1% of them seen once, and the ten largest clones take around 2.6%. The receptor's source is a woman between 45 and 65 years old with alopecia areata. Some clones in this sample may be carry-over from other donors' samples. The specimen comprised whole blood, sampled in connection with sensitization to the hapten diphenylcyclopropenone (DPC).

CDR3 in amino acids: CASSFGLAYEQYF. The CDR3 DNA reads as TGCGCCAGCAGCTTCGGACTAGCCTACGAGCAGTACTTC. This chain uses TRBV5-1 with TRBJ2-7, with 7 bases fitting TRBD2. The junction had 1 base not matched to a gene; V was cut back by 2 bases and J by 2 bases. The CDR3 has 13 residues. Germline values: CDR1 SGHRS, CDR2 YFSETQ.